This passage covers 5 T cell receptor beta chains from one sample sequenced in a study of beta chain features in type 1 diabetes. cDNA synthesis used the whole RNA isolate, giving expressed TCRB sequences. Libraries were prepared by immunoSEQ multiplex PCR; TCRdb keeps only in-frame clonotypes and omits some of them. The sample contains roughly 500,000 clones, 30% of which appear only once. The material sequenced was naive CD4+ T cells from blood. The origin of the receptors is a man aged 18 to 29 in good health.

The chain links TRBV19 to TRBJ2-7; 11 bases line up with TRBD1. CDR3 length: 16 residues. The germline CDR1 and CDR2 sequences are LNHDA and SQIVND (reference sequence). V was clipped by 5 bases and J by 4 bases; unmatched bases: 10. Written as DNA, the CDR3 is TGTGCCAGTAGTTCTCAATCGGACAGGGGGCGGTACGAGCAGTACTTC. Encoded protein: CASSSQSDRGRYEQYF. Filled out from reference TRBV19 and TRBJ2-7, the complete variable domain reads DGGITQSPKYLFRKEGQNVTLSCEQNLNHDAMYWYRQDPGQGLRLIYYSQIVNDFQKGDIAEGYSVSREKKESFPLTVTSAQKNPTAFYLCASSSQSDRGRYEQYFGPGTRLTVT.

The chain recombines TRBV11-1 with TRBJ2-4; tentatively, D is TRBD2 (5 bases). Trimming pared 5 bases from V and 8 bases from J, leaving 19 bases between. Per germline, CDR1 SGHAT and CDR2 FQDESV (reference sequence). The CDR3 is 15 amino acids. The CDR3 sequence is CASSRSQGSADIQYF. The CDR3 DNA sequence: TGTGCCAGCAGCCGAAGTCAAGGGTCAGCGGACATTCAGTACTTC.

The J gene is TRBJ2-7, the V gene TRBV7-2; D gene unclear. The CDR3 loop spans 12 amino acids. V was cut by 3 bases and J by 5 bases, with 8 bases left in between. CDR1 SGHTA and CDR2 FQGNSA come from the germline V gene. The CDR3 reads CASSLWSDEQYF. CDR3 sequence (DNA): TGTGCCAGCAGCTTGTGGAGTGACGAGCAGTACTTC.

This clone was seen a single time. This chain connects TRBV30 to TRBJ2-7; TRBD2 matches 7 bases. CDR3 length equals 15 residues. The V gene's germline CDR1 is GTSNPN and CDR2 SVGIG (reference sequence). V gave up 8 bases and J gave up 0 bases; unmatched junction bases: 13. The CDR3 sequence is CAGTKTRGSSYEQYF. The CDR3 region has the DNA TGTGCCGGAACCAAGACGCGGGGGAGCTCCTACGAGCAGTACTTC.

The V and J genes are TRBV29-1 and TRBJ2-5; possible D gene TRBD1, 5 bases. CDR1 and CDR2 (germline): SQVTM, ANQGSEA. The CDR3 has 12 amino acids. V was pared by 6 bases and J by 2 bases, with 10 bases between. The CDR3 nucleotides read TGCAGCGTACAAAGACAGCAAGAGACCCAGTACTTC. Protein: CSVQRQQETQYF.